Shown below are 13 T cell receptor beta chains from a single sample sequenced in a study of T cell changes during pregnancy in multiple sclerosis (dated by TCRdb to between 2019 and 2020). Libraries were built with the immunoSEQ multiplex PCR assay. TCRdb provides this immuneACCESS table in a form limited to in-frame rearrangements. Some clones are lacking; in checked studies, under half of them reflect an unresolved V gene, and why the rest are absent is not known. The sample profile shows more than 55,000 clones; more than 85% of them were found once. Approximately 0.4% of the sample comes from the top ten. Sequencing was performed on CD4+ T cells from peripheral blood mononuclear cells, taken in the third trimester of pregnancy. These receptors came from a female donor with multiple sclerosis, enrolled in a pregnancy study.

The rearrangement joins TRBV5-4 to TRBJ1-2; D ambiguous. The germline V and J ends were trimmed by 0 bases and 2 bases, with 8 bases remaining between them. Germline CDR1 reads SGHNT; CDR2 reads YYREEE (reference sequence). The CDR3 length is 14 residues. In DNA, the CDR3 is TGTGCCAGCAGCTTGGACGAGGGAAACTATGGCTACACCTTC. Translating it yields CASSLDEGNYGYTF.

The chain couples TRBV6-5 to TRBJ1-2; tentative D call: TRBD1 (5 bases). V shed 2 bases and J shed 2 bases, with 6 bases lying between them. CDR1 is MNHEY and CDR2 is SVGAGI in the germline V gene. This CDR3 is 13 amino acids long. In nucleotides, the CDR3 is TGTGCCAGCAGTTACGACAGCAACTATGGCTACACCTTC. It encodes CASSYDSNYGYTF.

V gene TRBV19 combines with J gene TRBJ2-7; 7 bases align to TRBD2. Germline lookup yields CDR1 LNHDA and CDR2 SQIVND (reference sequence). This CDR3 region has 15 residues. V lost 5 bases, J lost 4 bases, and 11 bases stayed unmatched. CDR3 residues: CASSSRPSGAYEQYF. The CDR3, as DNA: TGTGCCAGTAGTTCTCGTCCTAGCGGTGCTTACGAGCAGTACTTC.

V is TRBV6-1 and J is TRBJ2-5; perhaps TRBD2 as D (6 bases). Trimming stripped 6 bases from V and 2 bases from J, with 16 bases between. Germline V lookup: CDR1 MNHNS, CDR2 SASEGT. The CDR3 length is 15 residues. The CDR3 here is CASREGLAPQETQYF. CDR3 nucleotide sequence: TGTGCCAGCAGAGAGGGACTGGCTCCTCAAGAGACCCAGTACTTC.

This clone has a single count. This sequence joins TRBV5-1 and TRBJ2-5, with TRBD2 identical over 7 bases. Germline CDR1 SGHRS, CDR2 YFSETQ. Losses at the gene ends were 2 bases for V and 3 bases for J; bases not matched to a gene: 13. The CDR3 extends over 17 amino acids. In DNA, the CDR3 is TGCGCCAGCAGCTTCGGGACTACGGTTCCCATCGAAGAGACCCAGTACTTC. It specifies CASSFGTTVPIEETQYF.

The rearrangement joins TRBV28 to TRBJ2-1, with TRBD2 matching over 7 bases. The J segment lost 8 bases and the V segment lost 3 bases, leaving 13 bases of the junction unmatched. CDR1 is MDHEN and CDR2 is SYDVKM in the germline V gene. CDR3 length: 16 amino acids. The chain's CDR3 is CASSFSGQRGQYEQFF. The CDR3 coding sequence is TGTGCCAGCAGTTTTTCTGGCCAGCGGGGCCAATATGAGCAGTTCTTC.

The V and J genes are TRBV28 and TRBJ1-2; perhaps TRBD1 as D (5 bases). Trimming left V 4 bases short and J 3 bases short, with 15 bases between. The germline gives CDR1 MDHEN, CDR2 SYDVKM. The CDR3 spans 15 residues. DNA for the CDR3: TGTGCCAGCAGTTCCAGTGGGGGGGTTTACTATGGCTACACCTTC. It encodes CASSSSGGVYYGYTF.

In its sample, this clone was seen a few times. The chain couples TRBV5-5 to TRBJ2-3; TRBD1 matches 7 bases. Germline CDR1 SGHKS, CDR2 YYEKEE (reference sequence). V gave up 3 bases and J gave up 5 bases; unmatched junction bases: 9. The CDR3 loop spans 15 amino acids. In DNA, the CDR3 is TGTGCCAGCAGCTCCGCGGCAGGGGGTATAGATACGCAGTATTTT. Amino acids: CASSSAAGGIDTQYF.

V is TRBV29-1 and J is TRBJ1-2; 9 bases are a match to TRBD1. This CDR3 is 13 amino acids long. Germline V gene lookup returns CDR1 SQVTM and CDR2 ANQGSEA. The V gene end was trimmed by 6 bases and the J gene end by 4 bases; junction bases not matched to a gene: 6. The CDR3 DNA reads TGCAGCGTACGGACAGGGGTTTTCTATGGCTACACCTTC. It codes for CSVRTGVFYGYTF.

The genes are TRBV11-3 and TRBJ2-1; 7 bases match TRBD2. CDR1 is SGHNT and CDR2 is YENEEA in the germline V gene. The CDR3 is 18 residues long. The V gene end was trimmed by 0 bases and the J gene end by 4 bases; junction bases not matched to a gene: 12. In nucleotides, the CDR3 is TGTGCCAGCAGCTTAGATCAGGGCGGGAGCGCGGTTTACAATGAGCAGTTCTTC. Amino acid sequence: CASSLDQGGSAVYNEQFF.

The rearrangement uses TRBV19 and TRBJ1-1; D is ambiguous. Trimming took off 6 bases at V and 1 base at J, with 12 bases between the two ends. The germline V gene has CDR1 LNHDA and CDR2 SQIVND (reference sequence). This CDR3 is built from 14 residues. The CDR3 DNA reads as TGTGCCAGTAGCGCAGGTCCCGGGAACACTGAAGCTTTCTTT. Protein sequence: CASSAGPGNTEAFF.

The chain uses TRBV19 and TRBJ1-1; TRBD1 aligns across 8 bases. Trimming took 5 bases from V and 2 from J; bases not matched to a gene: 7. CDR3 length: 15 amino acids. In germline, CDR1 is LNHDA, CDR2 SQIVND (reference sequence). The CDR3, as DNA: TGTGCCAGTAGTCGATTAGGGACAGGCAACACTGAAGCTTTCTTT. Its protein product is CASSRLGTGNTEAFF.

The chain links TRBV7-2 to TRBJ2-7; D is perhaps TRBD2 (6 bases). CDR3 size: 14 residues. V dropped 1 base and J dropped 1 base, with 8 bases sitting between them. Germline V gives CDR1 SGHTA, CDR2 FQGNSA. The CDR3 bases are TGTGCCAGCAGCTTAGACGGGGGTTCCTACGAGCAGTACTTC. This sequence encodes CASSLDGGSYEQYF.